The entry that follows covers one T cell receptor (beta chain) sequence. This entry belongs to a study of blood T cell repertoires in COVID-19. Participants were aged about 18 to 100 years, lived in around 25 US areas, and enrolled virtually. All recovered Cohort 3 donors got two negative PCRs, got clearance, or saw symptom resolution. The authors' processing: Researchers report that nucleated cell counts were estimated from reference gene primer amplification. The method was immunoSEQ multiplex PCR; TCRdb's version includes in-frame clones alone and lacks a portion of them. The V and J calls and clone size were taken over from that table, and D and trimming were inferred from the DNA. This sample has under 200,000 clones; approximately 90% occur once, and the top ten carry more than 6.5%. The germline V gene encodes CDR1 SGHDT and CDR2 YYEEEE. The ends lost 1 base at V and 7 bases at J; junction bases unmatched: 3. This CDR3 is built from 13 residues.

The chain employs TRBV5-6 and TRBJ1-2, with 8 bases matching TRBD1. This clonotype originated in a woman aged 50 to 60 who had recovered from COVID-19. Input material: PBMCs or T cells enriched from blood (not recorded which). CDR3 coding DNA: TGTGCCAGCAGCTTGTCAGGGGGCGGTGGCTACACCTTC. Protein product: CASSLSGGGGYTF.